The text below deals with one T cell receptor (beta chain). These data are taken from a study of T cell repertoires and HLA-DP antigens. CD4+ cells expanded for approximately 16 days were restimulated roughly a day with allogeneic-DPB1 HeLa cells. HeLa stimulator cells carried retrovirally transduced HLA-DPA1/DPB1, HLA-DM, invariant chain and CD80. CD4+ cells were cocultured 3:1 with 100 Gy-irradiated HeLa cells plus 50 U/mL IL-2. Trimming left V 5 bases short and J 5 bases short, with 21 bases between. The CDR3 consists of 16 residues. Germline CDR1 SGHTA, CDR2 FQGNSA. TCRdb keeps only in-frame clones here, not all; method: immunoSEQ multiplex PCR. This table has nearly 2,500 clones, 60% to 75% appearing once.

The specimen was CD137- CD4+ T cells from cultured PBMCs. The chain links TRBV7-2 to TRBJ1-2; no firm D call. The clonotype originates from a man between 60 and 75 years old in good health and CMV-seronegative. CDR3 sequence: CASSPTRTVSGYGYTF. CDR3 DNA: TGTGCCAGCAGCCCGACGAGAACTGTCTCGGGGTATGGCTACACCTTC.